This T cell receptor beta chain is drawn from a study of CD8 T cells in ankylosing spondylitis. CDR1 is SQVTM and CDR2 is ANQGSEA in the germline V gene. V gave up 6 bases and J gave up 0 bases, with 11 bases separating them. This CDR3 is built from 13 residues. This clonotype came up a few times. The antigen remains undetermined. Broader study findings: There was a TCR beta motif, made of several highly homologous variants, that appeared characteristic of ankylosing spondylitis blood. Reactive arthritis synovial fluid and blood were previously reported to contain some motif variants.

TCRdb analysed the 5' RACE reads with MiXCR anew, one entry per CDR3 protein. This sample has 700,000 to 850,000 distinct CDR3 sequences, with roughly 10% found just once. This rearrangement joins TRBV29-1 to TRBJ1-1; D unresolved. The source of this sequence is a male donor with ankylosing spondylitis. Material: blood, either unsorted or a sorted T cell fraction (not recorded which). The CDR3 reads CSVERAMNTEAFF. CDR3 DNA: TGCAGCGTCGAGAGAGCGATGAACACTGAAGCTTTCTTT.